This entry describes one TCR beta chain. Antigen: not known. This entry is derived from a study of cytomegalovirus exposure and HLA in healthy donors. The study, taken as a whole, reports: Diagnosis of cytomegalovirus status made by the classifier reportedly showed high specificity and sensitivity. Several top significant clusters appeared, in a later analysis, to be linked to common viral pathogens. In a later analysis, TCR beta V- and J-gene trimming showed a link to a missense DCLRE1C variant.

The PCR was carried out with 60 Vbeta primers and 13 Jbeta primers. The repertoire was sequenced with immunoSEQ multiplex PCR; TCRdb's copy has only in-frame clones and lacks some. The repertoire has some 120,000 clones, over 60% of them found once; the top ten carry just over 1%. This receptor was identified in a human donor in good health. The sample comprised PBMCs.

DNA of the CDR3: TGTGCCAGCAGCTTGGTGGGGCAGGGGAATCGAGAGACCCAGTACTTC. It translates to CASSLVGQGNRETQYF. This chain connects TRBV5-5 to TRBJ2-5; D is perhaps TRBD1 (6 bases). V lost 0 bases and J lost 4, with 16 bases in between. The CDR3 is 16 residues long. Germline CDR1 and CDR2: SGHKS and YYEKEE (reference sequence).